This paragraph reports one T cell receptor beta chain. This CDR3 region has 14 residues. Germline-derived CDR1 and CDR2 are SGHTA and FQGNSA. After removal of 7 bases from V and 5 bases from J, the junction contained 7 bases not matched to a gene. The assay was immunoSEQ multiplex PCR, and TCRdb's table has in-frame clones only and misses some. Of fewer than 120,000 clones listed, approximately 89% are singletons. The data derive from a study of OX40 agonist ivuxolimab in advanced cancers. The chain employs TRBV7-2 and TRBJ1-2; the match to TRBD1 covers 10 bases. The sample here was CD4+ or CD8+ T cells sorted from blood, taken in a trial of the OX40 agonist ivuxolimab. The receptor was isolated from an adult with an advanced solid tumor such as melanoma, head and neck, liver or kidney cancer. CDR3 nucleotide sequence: TGTGCCAGCACTCCAAGGGGACAGGGGTATGGCTACACCTTC. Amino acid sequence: CASTPRGQGYGYTF.